This T cell receptor (beta chain) derives from a study of T cells after posttransplantation cyclophosphamide. TCRdb's table, derived via immunoSEQ multiplex PCR, lists solely in-frame clones and lacks some. The sample contains some 3,800 clones, approximately 95% of which appear only once. V dropped 5 bases and J dropped 2 bases, with 22 bases sitting between them. There are 18 residues in the CDR3. Germline values: CDR1 MNHEY, CDR2 SMNVEV (reference sequence). Turning to this clone: Its target is unknown.

Points from the study as a whole: Donor-recipient repertoire similarity was low at 1-2 months, rising over year one. TRB overlap between skin or GI tissue T cells and blood was limited.

Cells defined as naive were viable CD3+CD4+ or CD3+CD8+ and CCR7+CD45RA+CD45RO-CD95-CD27+CD28+. The V call is TRBV27, the J call TRBJ1-3, with D uncertain. The sequence derives from a middle-aged man. What was sequenced was naive CD4+ T cells sorted from PBMCs. CDR3 DNA sequence: TGTGCCAGCAGTCCAGCGGGCGTCCTGGGGTTTCCTGGAAACACCATATATTTT. Protein sequence: CASSPAGVLGFPGNTIYF.